The 25 T cell receptor beta chains presented below share a single source sample, sequenced in a study of T cells expressing NK-cell markers. TCRdb reanalyzed the 5' RACE reads and collapses them to one entry per CDR3 protein, without DNA. Its table lists 400,000 or so distinct CDR3 sequences. Sequenced material: blood T cells: a sorted CD56 or NKG2C T cell subset, CD4+ or CD8+ T cells, or bulk PBMC T cells (not recorded which). The receptors originated from a woman between 50 and 59 years old in good health.

The CDR3 sequence: CASSLRWGGELAKNIQYF. The V and J genes are TRBV12-3 or TRBV12-4 and TRBJ2-4; the D gene TCRdb calls, TRBD1, cannot be checked with no DNA. The CDR3 extends over 18 amino acids.

CDR3 residues: CASSLTDSYGYTF. The chain joins TRBV14 to TRBJ1-2; there is no DNA to check the TCRdb D call of TRBD1. The length of the CDR3 is 13 residues. CDR1 is SGHDN, CDR2 FVKESK, per germline.

The V and J genes are TRBV3-1 and TRBJ2-1. CDR1 is LGHDT, CDR2 YNNKEL, per germline (reference sequence). The CDR3 sequence is 14 residues long. CDR3 in amino acids: CASSQVALYNEQFF.

The rearrangement joins TRBV7-9 to TRBJ1-1; there is no DNA to check the TCRdb D call of TRBD1. Germline CDR1 SEHNR, CDR2 FQNEAQ (reference sequence). The CDR3 has 13 residues. The CDR3 here is CASSSDSPPEAFF.

The rearrangement joins TRBV4-1 to TRBJ2-3; TCRdb's D call of TRBD2 is untestable without DNA. The CDR3 length is 18 residues. Looked up from germline, CDR1 is MGHRA and CDR2 is YSYEKL. The CDR3 region is CASSHVNGRAFGTDTQYF.

The chain employs TRBV27 and TRBJ1-2; without DNA, the TCRdb call of TRBD1 cannot be checked. Germline V gives CDR1 MNHEY, CDR2 SMNVEV (reference sequence). The CDR3 has 14 residues. Here the CDR3 reads CASSKGGTVRGYTF.

V is TRBV7-8 and J is TRBJ2-2; TCRdb gives TRBD2 as the D gene, but with no DNA this cannot be confirmed. Germline CDR1 is SGHVS and CDR2 is FQNEAQ. The CDR3 totals 15 residues. CDR3: CASRRREAGTGELFF.

This chain links TRBV12-3 or TRBV12-4 with TRBJ1-1; absent DNA, TCRdb's TRBD1 call cannot be checked. This CDR3 is 13 amino acids long. The chain's CDR3 is CASRRQGPGEAFF.

The chain couples TRBV7-8 to TRBJ1-2; the TCRdb D gene call, TRBD1, has no DNA to confirm it. CDR3 size: 14 residues. Germline V lookup: CDR1 SGHVS, CDR2 FQNEAQ. The CDR3 loop is CASSLDDRVRGYTF. Full variable domain (outside the CDR3, taken from reference TRBV7-8 and TRBJ1-2): GAGVSQSPRYKVAKRGQDVALRCDPISGHVSLFWYQQALGQGPEFLTYFQNEAQLDKSGLPSDRFFAERPEGSVSTLKIQRTQQEDSAVYLCASSLDDRVRGYTFGSGTRLTVV.

The rearrangement joins TRBV10-3 to TRBJ1-6; TCRdb proposes TRBD1, but this gene call is untestable without DNA. The CDR3 loop spans 16 amino acids. CDR1 ENHRY and CDR2 SYGVKD come from the germline V gene. This CDR3 is CAISERAGQGSSPLHF.

V is TRBV12-3 or TRBV12-4 and J is TRBJ1-1. The CDR3 covers 16 residues. CDR3 sequence: CASSLEMGRRDTEAFF.

V usage is TRBV7-6 and J usage is TRBJ2-7; TCRdb's D gene call, TRBD2, goes unchecked for lack of DNA. The CDR3 has 17 residues. Germline V gives CDR1 SGHVS, CDR2 FNYEAQ. The CDR3 sequence is CASSLGGLTSGSYEQYF.

This chain uses TRBV3-1 with TRBJ1-5. The CDR3 is made up of 14 amino acids. Germline loops: CDR1 LGHDT, CDR2 YNNKEL (reference sequence). The CDR3 is CASSQRNSNQPQHF.

V gene TRBV5-1 combines with J gene TRBJ2-2. In germline, CDR1 is SGHRS, CDR2 YFSETQ. CDR3 length: 15 amino acids. CDR3 residues: CASSVSRLNTGELFF.

The chain employs TRBV20-1 and TRBJ2-7; TCRdb outputs TRBD1, but without DNA this stays unchecked. Germline V CDR1 and CDR2: DFQATT, SNEGSKA (reference sequence). CDR3 length: 15 residues. The CDR3 sequence: CSASLRTGGSYEQYF.

The CDR3 loop is CATNPRGPKKAFF. V gene TRBV24-1 combines with J gene TRBJ1-1; TCRdb lists TRBD1, though no DNA is available to test this call. The CDR3 covers 13 residues. Germline V gene lookup returns CDR1 KGHDR and CDR2 SFDVKD.

The CDR3: CASSPKRTGELFF. This rearrangement joins TRBV7-2 to TRBJ2-2. Looked up from germline, CDR1 is SGHTA and CDR2 is FQGNSA. The length of the CDR3 is 13 residues.

The chain links TRBV29-1 to TRBJ2-7; TCRdb names TRBD1, which stays unverified in the absence of DNA. Looked up from germline, CDR1 is SQVTM and CDR2 is ANQGSEA. The length of the CDR3 is 14 residues. CDR3 residues: CSVEDPTGNYEQYF.

The rearrangement joins TRBV10-3 to TRBJ2-7; the TCRdb call, TRBD1, lacks DNA for checking. The CDR3 extends over 16 amino acids. The germline gives CDR1 ENHRY, CDR2 SYGVKD. This chain's CDR3 is CAIKIPGQGFSYEQYF.

V usage is TRBV12-3 or TRBV12-4 and J usage is TRBJ2-7; with no DNA, the TCRdb D assignment of TRBD1 cannot be verified. This CDR3 region has 15 residues. CDR3 in amino acids: CASSSGTWGAYEQYF.

The chain joins TRBV29-1 to TRBJ2-3; as DNA is missing, the TRBD2 call by TCRdb cannot be tested. CDR1 is SQVTM, CDR2 ANQGSEA, per germline. CDR3 size: 13 residues. The chain's CDR3 is CSVEGEDFYTQYF.

The rearrangement links TRBV3-1 to TRBJ1-1; there is no DNA to check the TCRdb D call of TRBD1. CDR1 and CDR2 (germline): LGHDT, YNNKEL (reference sequence). This CDR3 has 13 residues. The CDR3 loop is CASSELMGDEAFF.

V usage is TRBV5-1 and J usage is TRBJ1-2. In germline, CDR1 is SGHRS, CDR2 YFSETQ. The CDR3 totals 13 residues. CDR3 region: CASSLEESYGYTF.

V is TRBV28 and J is TRBJ2-3; TCRdb lists TRBD2, though no DNA is available to test this call. The CDR3 has 15 residues. CDR1 and CDR2 (germline): MDHEN, SYDVKM. The CDR3 is CASMGRTTSTDTQYF.

The rearrangement joins TRBV5-5 to TRBJ2-7; the TCRdb D gene call, TRBD2, has no DNA to confirm it. Germline V CDR1 and CDR2: SGHKS, YYEKEE (reference sequence). The CDR3 length is 15 residues. The CDR3 sequence: CASSLADPLTYEQYF.